The entry below describes one T cell receptor beta chain. These data come from a study of blood T cell repertoires in COVID-19. The overall study: There were acute and convalescent COVID-19 samples, and they came from the United States, Italy and Spain.

The V end was cut by 6 bases, the J end by 4 bases, with 15 bases between. Germline V gene data show CDR1 as SNHLY and CDR2 as FYNNEI. The CDR3 has 14 residues. Clones were read by immunoSEQ multiplex PCR, and TCRdb kept only the in-frame ones, dropping some. The table has more than 20,000 clones, around nine tenths seen once; the top ten hold 18%. This sequence joins TRBV2 and TRBJ1-2; the D is unclear. Sequenced material: peripheral blood. The sequence was obtained from a human donor in a cohort sampled during active COVID-19. As DNA, the CDR3 is TGTGCCAGCAGCCCGCCTCAAATAGTCTATGGCTACACCTTC. This translates into CASSPPQIVYGYTF.